This TCR beta chain was profiled in a study of blood T cells in healthy people across ages. Study-wide background: Template-switching capture recovered about one barcoded beta molecule per two T cells.

This clonotype was recorded at least ten times. The authors ran a second PCR of 7 to 11 cycles using a sample-barcoded 5' primer and a J-beta primer mix. Via MiXCR, TCRdb re-called the 5' RACE reads, giving one row per CDR3 protein. The sample consists of around 1,700,000 distinct CDR3 sequences, under 30% of them appearing once. A minimum of 7 million PBMCs was isolated per sample. Germline V gene sequence: CDR1 SEHNR, CDR2 FQNEAQ (reference sequence). The V gene end was trimmed by 5 bases and the J gene end by 13 bases; junction bases not matched to a gene: 13. The CDR3 runs 13 residues. This sequence joins TRBV7-9 and TRBJ2-5, with 7 bases lining up with TRBD1. Sequencing used blood. The sequence derives from a woman in her 30s in good health. The CDR3 nucleotides read TGTGCCAGCAGCGATGGCTTGAGGGGGCTACCGTACTTC. It yields the protein CASSDGLRGLPYF.